A single sample is the source of the 27 T cell receptor beta chains below, sequenced in a study of shared clonotypes between healthy human individuals (dated by TCRdb to 2018 to 2020). The library was prepared using the immunoSEQ multiplex PCR assay. As stored in TCRdb, this immuneACCESS dataset retains in-frame rearrangements with V and J assigned. A fraction of the clones does not appear; measured against another copy, unresolved V genes explain less than half of the discrepancy, and the remainder lacks a known reason. The sample profile shows some 2,400,000 clones; more than 90% of them were found once. More than 0.1% of the sample is in the top ten clones. The specimen was naive CD4+ T cells sorted from blood. Taken with the paper, the label for cell subset or site translates to: CD45RA+ positively selected. These receptor sequences come from a man aged 18-30 years in good health.

Points on this clone: Sequence at one end of the junction differs from germline and may be a read error. V is TRBV6-1 and J is TRBJ1-1; 8 bases agree with TRBD1. Germline CDR1 and CDR2: MNHNS and SASEGT. This CDR3 comprises 13 residues. The CDR3: CASREAPGGWAFF. In DNA, the CDR3 is TGTGCCAGCAGAGAAGCACCAGGGGGCTGGGCTTTCTTT.

This clone was picked up a small number of times. The chain combines TRBV30 with TRBJ2-5; weak D call: TRBD2 (5 bases). V lost 0 bases and J lost 7, with 15 bases in between. The germline CDR1 and CDR2 sequences are GTSNPN and SVGIG (reference sequence). CDR3 length equals 14 residues. DNA for the CDR3: TGTGCCTGGAGTGTACTAGATGCGTCGGTGACCCAGTACTTC. The encoded protein is CAWSVLDASVTQYF. The variable domain in full, with the rest retrieved from reference TRBV30 and TRBJ2-5, is SQTIHQWPATLVQPVGSPLSLECTVEGTSNPNLYWYRQAAGRGLQLLFYSVGIGQISSEVPQNLSASRPQDRQFILSSKKLLLSDSGFYLCAWSVLDASVTQYFGPGTRLLVL.

This clone appeared a single time. The V and J genes are TRBV4-1 and TRBJ1-4; D unclear. V lost 1 base, J lost 8 bases, and 14 bases lay in between. The CDR3 is 15 amino acids. Germline V gene lookup returns CDR1 MGHRA and CDR2 YSYEKL. The CDR3 here is CASSQGGVGGEKLFF. The DNA of the CDR3 is TGCGCCAGCAGCCAAGGGGGAGTGGGAGGAGAAAAACTGTTTTTT.

The chain carries TRBV7-6 and TRBJ1-3; D gene ambiguous. Germline-derived CDR1 and CDR2 are SGHVS and FNYEAQ. V lost 2 bases to trimming and J lost 0 bases, with 11 bases between them. There are 16 residues in the CDR3. The CDR3 DNA follows: TGTGCCAGCAGCTTATCTACAGTTCGCTCTGGAAACACCATATATTTT. This encodes CASSLSTVRSGNTIYF. Full variable domain (missing parts from reference TRBV7-6 and TRBJ1-3): GAGVSQSPRYKVTKRGQDVALRCDPISGHVSLYWYRQALGQGPEFLTYFNYEAQQDKSGLPNDRFSAERPEGSISTLTIQRTEQRDSAMYRCASSLSTVRSGNTIYFGEGSWLTVV.

Regarding this clone: Other DNA sequences in this specimen translate into the identical CDR3. The chain carries TRBV5-1 and TRBJ1-1; TRBD1 aligns across 9 bases. The V gene's germline CDR1 is SGHRS and CDR2 YFSETQ. With 7 bases clipped from V and 2 bases from J, the junction kept 6 bases outside the gene matches. The CDR3 has 14 residues. The CDR3: CASGTGFLNTEAFF. The CDR3 DNA sequence: TGCGCCAGCGGGACAGGGTTCCTCAACACTGAAGCTTTCTTT.

On this clone itself: The sample has other DNA sequences that encode this CDR3 too. This rearrangement joins TRBV28 to TRBJ2-6; D unresolved. The V gene's germline CDR1 is MDHEN and CDR2 SYDVKM. This CDR3 has 14 residues. V lost 5 bases, J lost 0 bases, and 5 bases lay in between. For the CDR3, the DNA is TGTGCCAGCAGTCCACCCTCTGGGGCCAACGTCCTGACTTTC. Its translation is CASSPPSGANVLTF. Full variable domain (rest looked up from reference TRBV28 and TRBJ2-6): DVKVTQSSRYLVKRTGEKVFLECVQDMDHENMFWYRQDPGLGLRLIYFSYDVKMKEKGDIPEGYSVSREKKERFSLILESASTNQTSMYLCASSPPSGANVLTFGAGSRLTVL.

This chain links TRBV28 with TRBJ2-2; D may be TRBD2 (6 bases). Trimming took 6 bases from V and 6 from J, leaving 17 bases between them. The germline CDR1 and CDR2 sequences are MDHEN and SYDVKM. This CDR3 is built from 15 residues. The CDR3 bases are TGTGCCAGCAGCTCCTCCAAGGGACTCGCCGGGGAGCTGTTTTTT. It codes for CASSSSKGLAGELFF.

The CDR3 sequence is CASSFERPSYNEQFF. In DNA form, the CDR3 reads TGTGCCAGCAGTTTTGAGAGGCCCTCCTACAATGAGCAGTTCTTC. The chain links TRBV2 to TRBJ2-1; D is unresolved. Germline lookup yields CDR1 SNHLY and CDR2 FYNNEI. The CDR3 totals 15 residues. The ends were cut back, 5 bases at V and 0 bases at J, with 11 bases in the middle.

The chain is built from TRBV25-1 and TRBJ1-6; tentative D call: TRBD1 (6 bases). The CDR3 extends over 17 amino acids. Germline V lookup: CDR1 MGHDK, CDR2 SYGVNS. The V end was cut by 1 base, the J end by 8 bases, with 18 bases between. CDR3 coding DNA: TGTGCCAGCAGTGAATTATCCACAGGAGGGGGTCATTCACCCCTCCACTTT. This codes for CASSELSTGGGHSPLHF.

The gene calls are TRBV10-2 and TRBJ1-6, with 8 bases lining up with TRBD1. CDR3 length: 16 amino acids. CDR1 is WSHSY and CDR2 is SAAADI in the germline V gene. Trimming removed 0 bases from V and 10 bases from J; junction bases left unmatched: 8. Here the CDR3 DNA reads TGCGCCAGCAGTGAGTCGAGGACAGGGAATCGGTCACCCCTCCACTTT. It codes for CASSESRTGNRSPLHF.

Turning to this clone: The same CDR3 arises from other DNA sequences in this sample as well. V and J are TRBV19 and TRBJ1-5; D uncertain. The CDR3 sequence is 13 residues long. Trimming shortened V by 2 bases and J by 1 base, and 3 bases separated the two germline ends. CDR1 and CDR2 from the germline V gene are LNHDA and SQIVND (reference sequence). The CDR3 DNA is TGTGCCAGTAGTATAAAGAGCAATCAGCCCCAGCATTTT. Its translation: CASSIKSNQPQHF.

The gene calls are TRBV6-6 and TRBJ2-7; tentatively, D is TRBD1 (6 bases). The V and J ends lost 6 bases and 5 bases respectively, with 14 bases between them. Germline V gene data show CDR1 as MNHNY and CDR2 as SVGAGI (reference sequence). The CDR3 totals 13 residues. This CDR3 is CASSPNRDHEQYF. Written as DNA, the CDR3 is TGTGCCAGCAGCCCTAACAGGGACCACGAGCAGTACTTC.

This sequence joins TRBV5-5 and TRBJ2-3; 9 bases are shared with TRBD2. Germline loops: CDR1 SGHKS, CDR2 YYEKEE (reference sequence). Trimming took 1 base from V and 4 from J; bases not matched to a gene: 4. The CDR3 spans 15 residues. The CDR3 DNA reads TGTGCCAGCAGCTTGAATAGCGGGAGCCCAGATACGCAGTATTTT. This sequence encodes CASSLNSGSPDTQYF.

In the case of this clone: The same CDR3 also results from other DNA sequences found in this sample. The rearrangement joins TRBV2 to TRBJ1-2; TRBD1 matches at 11 bases. Trimming cost V 6 bases and J 7 bases; bases outside gene matches: 4. The CDR3 is 13 residues long. Germline V gene sequence: CDR1 SNHLY, CDR2 FYNNEI. Here the CDR3 reads CASSGQGAGGYTF. The DNA for the CDR3 is TGTGCCAGCAGCGGACAGGGGGCAGGTGGCTACACCTTC.

V and J are TRBV5-1 and TRBJ1-2; D remains ambiguous. Germline V gene data show CDR1 as SGHRS and CDR2 as YFSETQ. V was shortened by 5 bases and J by 4 bases, with 15 bases between the two germline ends. This CDR3 has 14 amino acids. CDR3 amino acids: CASSSDGSGYGYTF. Written as DNA, the CDR3 is TGCGCCAGCAGTTCCGACGGCTCTGGCTATGGCTACACCTTC.

CDR3 bases: TGTGCCTGGAGTTCAGGGATACTTAATGAAAAACTGTTTTTT. Amino acids: CAWSSGILNEKLFF. This rearrangement joins TRBV30 to TRBJ1-4; a possible D gene is TRBD1 (5 bases). Trimming removed 2 bases from V and 4 bases from J, with 11 bases in between. Germline V CDR1 and CDR2: GTSNPN, SVGIG (reference sequence). The CDR3 length is 14 residues.

This rearrangement joins TRBV25-1 to TRBJ2-7; either TRBD1 or TRBD2 may fit D (6 bases each). Germline CDR1 and CDR2: MGHDK and SYGVNS. The CDR3 loop spans 14 amino acids. V lost 6 bases, J lost 2 bases, and 14 bases lay in between. Here the CDR3 reads CASSRGGTAYEQYF. The CDR3 DNA reads TGTGCCAGCAGCCGAGGGGGGACCGCCTACGAGCAGTACTTC.

As for this clone: Being one base from a much bigger clone, this may be a read error. Other DNA sequences from this sample encode an identical CDR3 as well. This chain uses TRBV7-2 with TRBJ2-5; a possible D gene is TRBD1 (5 bases). CDR3 length: 11 residues. Germline V gene data show CDR1 as SGHTA and CDR2 as FQGNSA. V was clipped by 4 bases and J by 5 bases, with 5 bases between them. CDR3 sequence: CASSSGETQYF. CDR3 in DNA: TGTGCCAGCAGCTCAGGGGAGACCCAGTACTTC.

The rearrangement uses TRBV6-5 and TRBJ2-1; TRBD2 might be the D (6 bases). V lost 0 bases and J 2 bases, leaving 11 bases between the germline ends. Germline V CDR1 and CDR2: MNHEY, SVGAGI. The CDR3 totals 16 residues. The CDR3, as DNA: TGTGCCAGCAGTTACTCGTATCAGCGGGCCTACAATGAGCAGTTCTTC. Protein product: CASSYSYQRAYNEQFF.

V gene TRBV5-5 combines with J gene TRBJ2-7; perhaps TRBD1 as D (6 bases). The CDR3 has 13 residues. Germline V lookup: CDR1 SGHKS, CDR2 YYEKEE (reference sequence). Trimming removed 0 bases from V and 4 bases from J, with 8 bases in between. CDR3 amino acids: CASSLAQGYEQYF. DNA for the CDR3: TGTGCCAGCAGCTTGGCCCAGGGGTACGAGCAGTACTTC.

The chain is built from TRBV5-6 and TRBJ2-3; 9 positions match TRBD1. The CDR3 extends over 15 amino acids. Germline CDR1 reads SGHDT; CDR2 reads YYEEEE. J gave up 3 bases and V 4 bases, and 6 bases lay outside the gene matches. The CDR3 nucleotides are TGTGCCAGCAGCGCGGGACAGGGCCTTACAGATACGCAGTATTTT. Amino acid sequence: CASSAGQGLTDTQYF.

Details on this clone: Other nucleotide sequences from this sample produce the same CDR3. The chain recombines TRBV30 with TRBJ1-2; no clear D. With 5 bases removed from V and 4 bases from J, the gap between germline ends came to 14 bases. Germline-derived CDR1 and CDR2 are GTSNPN and SVGIG (reference sequence). This CDR3 is 13 amino acids long. In DNA, the CDR3 is TGTGCCTGGTCATCCGACCGGGGCTATGGCTACACCTTC. Protein: CAWSSDRGYGYTF.

The chain carries TRBV30 and TRBJ1-1; D is unresolved. Deletions cut 0 bases from V and 4 bases from J, with 6 bases between. Germline V gene sequence: CDR1 GTSNPN, CDR2 SVGIG (reference sequence). This CDR3 has 12 residues. The CDR3 DNA reads TGTGCCTGGAGTGTATTTGGCACTGAAGCTTTCTTT. This sequence encodes CAWSVFGTEAFF.

This clone appeared once. The gene calls are TRBV6-5 and TRBJ2-7; 8 bases line up with TRBD1. The CDR3 covers 15 residues. Trimming removed 5 bases from V and 3 bases from J; junction bases left unmatched: 9. Germline V gene sequence: CDR1 MNHEY, CDR2 SVGAGI. The DNA for the CDR3 is TGTGCCAGCAGTGCAGGGGGCTTGGACTACTACGAGCAGTACTTC. Its protein is CASSAGGLDYYEQYF.

The chain recombines TRBV30 with TRBJ1-5, with TRBD1 as a possible D gene (5 bases). The germline V and J ends were trimmed by 1 base and 7 bases, with 11 bases remaining between them. The CDR3 totals 13 residues. Germline CDR1 GTSNPN, CDR2 SVGIG (reference sequence). In DNA form, the CDR3 reads TGTGCCTGGAGTGATGGGAAGGGGCAGCCCCAGCATTTT. It yields the protein CAWSDGKGQPQHF.

The J gene is TRBJ2-1, the V gene TRBV4-1, with a tentative D call TRBD1 (6 bases). The CDR3 runs 15 residues. V was clipped by 1 base and J by 4 bases, with 11 bases between them. Germline V gives CDR1 MGHRA, CDR2 YSYEKL. CDR3 sequence: CASSQGTELYNEQFF. The CDR3 bases are TGCGCCAGCAGCCAAGGGACAGAGCTTTACAATGAGCAGTTCTTC.

A remark on this clone: Other DNA sequences in this specimen translate into the identical CDR3. The V gene is TRBV7-2, the J gene TRBJ2-7, with D possibly being TRBD1 or TRBD2 (5 bases each). The germline V and J ends were trimmed by 1 base and 2 bases, with 9 bases remaining between them. The CDR3 sequence is 14 residues long. Germline V gene data show CDR1 as SGHTA and CDR2 as FQGNSA. The CDR3 nucleotides are TGTGCCAGCAGCTTAGGCCCGGGACCCTACGAGCAGTACTTC. It encodes CASSLGPGPYEQYF.